Presented here are 10 T cell receptor beta chains from one specimen sequenced in a study of blood T cell repertoires in COVID-19. Method: immunoSEQ multiplex PCR; TCRdb's copy keeps in-frame clones and lacks some. The table has 250,000 to 300,000 clones, over 75% seen once. What was sequenced was peripheral blood. The receptors come from a man in his fifties with active or convalescent COVID-19.

The chain uses TRBV6-5 and TRBJ1-1; TRBD1 matches at 7 bases. The CDR3 runs to 14 residues. Germline V gene lookup returns CDR1 MNHEY and CDR2 SVGAGI. Losses at the gene ends were 5 bases for V and 8 bases for J; bases not matched to a gene: 11. CDR3 bases: TGTGCCAGCAGTAGACAGGGCGTGGGGACGGAAGCTTTCTTT. This encodes CASSRQGVGTEAFF.

V gene TRBV3-1 (or the pseudogene TRBV3-2) combines with J gene TRBJ1-2; 8 bases align to TRBD1. Germline CDR1 is LGHDT and CDR2 is YNNKEL (reference sequence). V shed 0 bases and J 9 bases; nucleotides not matched to a gene: 6. This CDR3 spans 14 amino acids. The CDR3 bases are TGTGCCAGCAGCCAAGATCGACAGGGGAGGAGCTACACCTTC. This gives the protein CASSQDRQGRSYTF.

V and J are TRBV28 and TRBJ2-1; 7 positions agree with TRBD2. The CDR3 covers 15 residues. J gave up 3 bases and V 11 bases, and 13 bases lay outside the gene matches. CDR1 is MDHEN and CDR2 is SYDVKM in the germline V gene. CDR3 sequence (DNA): TGTGCCTGCAATTGGGGAGGGACTTACTACAATGAGCAGTTCTTC. This sequence encodes CACNWGGTYYNEQFF.

The chain links TRBV11-2 to TRBJ2-2, with 15 bases lining up with TRBD2. J gave up 4 bases and V 5 bases, and 5 bases lay outside the gene matches. There are 17 residues in the CDR3. Germline loops: CDR1 SGHAT, CDR2 FQNNGV. CDR3 in amino acids: CASSRTSGRASTGELFF. The CDR3 DNA is TGTGCCAGCAGCCGGACTAGCGGGAGGGCGAGCACCGGGGAGCTGTTTTTT.

This clone was seen a few times. The rearrangement joins TRBV28 to TRBJ2-7; no clear D. The germline gives CDR1 MDHEN, CDR2 SYDVKM. The CDR3 runs 14 residues. V lost 7 bases, J lost 2 bases, and 15 bases lay in between. CDR3 loop: CASTESADTYEQYF. The CDR3 bases are TGTGCCAGCACCGAGTCCGCTGATACCTACGAGCAGTACTTC.

Worth noting for this clone: Other nucleotide sequences from this sample produce the same CDR3. CDR3 bases: TGTGCCAGTAGTCCACGAGACTATGGCTACACCTTC. Residues: CASSPRDYGYTF. The chain couples TRBV19 to TRBJ1-2, with no clear D. V was shortened by 5 bases and J by 3 bases, with 7 bases between the two germline ends. CDR1 is LNHDA and CDR2 is SQIVND in the germline V gene (reference sequence). The CDR3 consists of 12 residues.

This clone appeared a few times. The chain recombines TRBV5-1 with TRBJ1-3, with D perhaps matching TRBD1 (6 bases). Per germline, CDR1 SGHRS and CDR2 YFSETQ. The CDR3 is made up of 17 amino acids. V was cut by 0 bases and J by 0 bases, with 13 bases left in between. Written as DNA, the CDR3 is TGCGCCAGCAGCTTGGGTCGGACAGTCAACTCTGGAAACACCATATATTTT. Translated: CASSLGRTVNSGNTIYF.

A remark on this clone: The identical CDR3 is also encoded by other nucleotide sequences in the sample. The chain couples TRBV5-1 to TRBJ2-7, with 10 bases fitting TRBD1. CDR1 is SGHRS, CDR2 YFSETQ, per germline. The length of the CDR3 is 14 residues. V lost 4 bases to trimming and J lost 3 bases; unmatched junction nucleotides: 4. The CDR3 bases are TGCGCCAGCAGCCCCGGACAGGGGGGCTACGAGCAGTACTTC. It translates to CASSPGQGGYEQYF.

This clone came up once. This chain joins TRBV6-1 and TRBJ1-2; D is unresolved. The germline gives CDR1 MNHNS, CDR2 SASEGT. The length of the CDR3 is 14 residues. The ends were cut back, 7 bases at V and 3 bases at J, with 15 bases in the middle. CDR3 DNA sequence: TGTGCCAGCACCGAGGGATCTTTTGACTATGGCTACACCTTC. It translates to CASTEGSFDYGYTF.

In this sample, this clone turned up once. The V gene is TRBV6-5, the J gene TRBJ2-2; D is uncertain. Germline CDR1 is MNHEY and CDR2 is SVGAGI. V was pared by 6 bases and J by 9 bases, with 14 bases between. This CDR3 has 13 residues. CDR3 in amino acids: CASSYQTARELFF. CDR3 bases: TGTGCCAGCAGCTATCAGACTGCGAGGGAGCTGTTTTTT.